These 31 T cell receptor beta chains share one sample of origin, sequenced in a study of CD8 T cells in Susac syndrome. A quantity of about 0.45 to 1 ug RNA underwent reverse transcription using random hexamers. TCRdb independently ran MiXCR on the immunoSEQ multiplex PCR reads; one entry per CDR3 protein. The table records approximately 77,000 distinct CDR3 sequences, 90% to 95% of them present only once. The sequencing sample was made of CD4+ T cells from PBMCs. The receptors shown here come from a human donor with Susac syndrome.

The sample holds one count of this clonotype. This chain links TRBV5-1 with TRBJ2-2; 11 bases are a match to TRBD2. Germline lookup yields CDR1 SGHRS and CDR2 YFSETQ. Trimming took 4 bases from V and 3 from J; bases not matched to a gene: 5. This CDR3 comprises 16 residues. The DNA of the CDR3 is TGCGCCAGCAGCACCCTAGCGGGGGGACACACCGGGGAGCTGTTTTTT. This sequence encodes CASSTLAGGHTGELFF.

This clonotype was found once. The rearrangement uses TRBV7-9 and TRBJ1-2; TRBD1 matches at 11 bases. The junction had 7 bases not matched to a gene; V was cut back by 4 bases and J by 3 bases. The CDR3 extends over 16 amino acids. CDR1 SEHNR and CDR2 FQNEAQ come from the germline V gene (reference sequence). This CDR3 reads CASSYGQGAMDYGYTF. CDR3 bases: TGTGCCAGCAGCTACGGACAGGGGGCAATGGACTATGGCTACACCTTC.

A single count supports this clonotype. This chain joins TRBV20-1 and TRBJ2-1; no reliable D call. With 0 bases removed from V and 6 bases from J, the gap between germline ends came to 9 bases. The CDR3 is 13 residues long. CDR1 and CDR2 (germline): DFQATT, SNEGSKA (reference sequence). The CDR3 coding sequence is TGCAGTGCTAGAGATCGGGTGGCCAATGAGCAGTTCTTC. It is translated as CSARDRVANEQFF.

The V gene is TRBV5-6, the J gene TRBJ2-1; 12 bases are shared with TRBD2. CDR3 length: 19 amino acids. V lost 4 bases and J lost 0; bases outside the gene matches: 11. Germline V lookup: CDR1 SGHDT, CDR2 YYEEEE. The CDR3 spells CASSRRTSGIPRSYNEQFF. The CDR3 region has the DNA TGTGCCAGCAGCCGACGGACTAGCGGGATCCCTCGCTCCTACAATGAGCAGTTCTTC.

The rearrangement links TRBV7-3 to TRBJ2-7; D unresolved. Germline CDR1 and CDR2: SGHTA and FQGTGA. Trimming pared 11 bases from V and 4 bases from J, leaving 18 bases between. The CDR3 spans 13 residues. The CDR3 DNA sequence: TGTGCCGGGTTCGGTAGCCCCTTTTACGAGCAGTACTTC. Its protein is CAGFGSPFYEQYF.

The rearrangement links TRBV7-2 to TRBJ1-1; D is unresolved. The CDR3 length is 13 residues. The germline CDR1 and CDR2 sequences are SGHTA and FQGNSA. Trimming left V 5 bases short and J 2 bases short, with 9 bases between. The CDR3 reads CASSGQRNTEAFF. In nucleotides, the CDR3 is TGTGCCAGCAGCGGGCAGAGAAACACTGAAGCTTTCTTT.

The chain couples TRBV29-1 to TRBJ1-1; no clear D. Trimming shortened V by 3 bases and J by 1 base, and 6 bases separated the two germline ends. The V gene's germline CDR1 is SQVTM and CDR2 ANQGSEA. The CDR3 is 12 amino acids. Written as DNA, the CDR3 is TGCAGCGTTGAGTACCAGAACACTGAAGCTTTCTTT. Translated: CSVEYQNTEAFF.

The V gene is TRBV7-2, the J gene TRBJ1-1; D not certain. Deletions cut 5 bases from V and 4 bases from J, with 11 bases between. From germline, CDR1 is SGHTA and CDR2 FQGNSA. The CDR3 contains 13 residues. The CDR3 DNA follows: TGTGCCAGCAGCCCCTCGCGGGGCACTGAAGCTTTCTTT. Translating gives CASSPSRGTEAFF.

The gene calls are TRBV7-8 and TRBJ2-3, with 8 bases identical to TRBD2. Per germline, CDR1 SGHVS and CDR2 FQNEAQ. The V gene end was trimmed by 4 bases and the J gene end by 3 bases; junction bases not matched to a gene: 6. This CDR3 region has 15 residues. In nucleotides, the CDR3 is TGTGCCAGCAGCTCCGTCGGGGGGGAAACAGATACGCAGTATTTT. This codes for CASSSVGGETDTQYF.

This clonotype has only one observation. This chain connects TRBV13 to TRBJ1-1, with a tentative D call TRBD1 (6 bases). The CDR3 is 15 residues long. Trimming removed 7 bases at V and 4 bases at J, with 19 bases between. Germline V gene data show CDR1 as PRHDT and CDR2 as FYEKMQ (reference sequence). The CDR3 DNA reads as TGTGCCAGCATCCAAAGACAGGTGGGGGGCACTGAAGCTTTCTTT. Protein product: CASIQRQVGGTEAFF.

This chain links TRBV18 with TRBJ2-3, with D perhaps matching TRBD1 (6 bases). Trimming took 3 bases from V and 9 from J, leaving 22 bases between them. CDR3 length: 16 amino acids. Germline loops: CDR1 KGHSH, CDR2 LQKENI. CDR3 sequence: CASSPRGLKQSETQYF. CDR3 nucleotides: TGTGCCAGCTCACCCAGGGGATTAAAGCAATCGGAAACGCAGTATTTT. Full variable domain (rest looked up from reference TRBV18 and TRBJ2-3): NAGVMQNPRHLVRRRGQEARLRCSPMKGHSHVYWYRQLPEEGLKFMVYLQKENIIDESGMPKERFSAEFPKEGPSILRIQQVVRGDSAAYFCASSPRGLKQSETQYFGPGTRLTVL.

This chain links TRBV27 with TRBJ2-1; D gene unclear. The CDR3 runs to 12 residues. V lost 3 bases to trimming and J lost 6 bases, with 6 bases between them. Germline V gene data show CDR1 as MNHEY and CDR2 as SMNVEV (reference sequence). CDR3 sequence: CASSFWGNEQFF. The CDR3 DNA follows: TGTGCCAGCAGTTTCTGGGGCAATGAGCAGTTCTTC.

V is TRBV7-9 and J is TRBJ2-7, with D possibly being TRBD1 (5 bases). Trimming cost V 2 bases and J 5 bases, with 10 bases left between them. This CDR3 is 13 amino acids long. Germline loops: CDR1 SEHNR, CDR2 FQNEAQ (reference sequence). The CDR3, as DNA: TGTGCCAGCAGCTTACTAGGGGTCCACGAGCAGTACTTC. Protein sequence: CASSLLGVHEQYF.

CDR3 sequence (DNA): TGTGCCAGCAGGCCCATCATAAACCGGGACGCCCTGTCCTACGAGCAGTACTTC. This sequence encodes CASRPIINRDALSYEQYF. V gene TRBV6-2 or TRBV6-3 combines with J gene TRBJ2-7; D is perhaps TRBD1 or TRBD2 (5 bases each). The V gene's germline CDR1 is MNHEY and CDR2 SVGEGT. This CDR3 contains 18 residues. V was clipped by 6 bases and J by 1 base, with 25 bases between them.

The chain is built from TRBV7-2 and TRBJ2-3, with D perhaps matching TRBD2 (5 bases). CDR1 SGHTA and CDR2 FQGNSA come from the germline V gene. With 4 bases removed from V and 7 bases from J, the gap between germline ends came to 9 bases. This CDR3 has 12 residues. In DNA, the CDR3 is TGTGCCAGCAGCTCCCCGGGATATACGCAGTATTTT. Translation: CASSSPGYTQYF. The entire variable domain, with the rest obtained from reference TRBV7-2 and TRBJ2-3, is as follows: GAGVSQSPSNKVTEKGKDVELRCDPISGHTALYWYRQSLGQGLEFLIYFQGNSAPDKSGLPSDRFSAERTGGSVSTLTIQRTQQEDSAVYLCASSSPGYTQYFGPGTRLTVL.

The J gene is TRBJ2-5, the V gene TRBV11-2, with D perhaps matching TRBD2 (5 bases). The CDR3 is made up of 14 amino acids. V gave up 4 bases and J gave up 5 bases, with 14 bases separating them. Germline CDR1 SGHAT, CDR2 FQNNGV. The DNA for the CDR3 is TGTGCCAGCAGCTCGCGACTACGGACGGAGACCCAGTACTTC. Amino acids: CASSSRLRTETQYF.

This chain joins TRBV19 and TRBJ2-7; perhaps TRBD1 as D (5 bases). Between the trimmed V and J ends, which lost 6 bases and 2 bases, there was a span of 17 bases. The CDR3 loop spans 15 amino acids. Germline V gene data show CDR1 as LNHDA and CDR2 as SQIVND (reference sequence). The CDR3 DNA is TGTGCCAGTAGAAACCCAGGGCAGGGCACCTACGAGCAGTACTTC. This translates into CASRNPGQGTYEQYF.

The chain couples TRBV20-1 to TRBJ2-5; D unresolved. The germline V gene encodes CDR1 DFQATT and CDR2 SNEGSKA (reference sequence). The CDR3 runs 15 residues. V lost 5 bases and J lost 0, with 16 bases in between. The CDR3 here is CSADPTSLYQETQYF. The CDR3 DNA reads TGCAGTGCTGACCCCACGAGTCTGTACCAAGAGACCCAGTACTTC.

This clonotype showed up just a few times. The V and J genes are TRBV5-4 and TRBJ1-2, with TRBD1 matching over 7 bases. V lost 4 bases, J lost 4 bases, and 4 bases stayed unmatched. The CDR3 runs 13 residues. Germline-derived CDR1 and CDR2 are SGHNT and YYREEE (reference sequence). CDR3 protein: CASSETGTYGYTF. For the CDR3, the DNA is TGTGCCAGCAGCGAGACAGGGACCTATGGCTACACCTTC. The full variable domain, completed using reference TRBV5-4 and TRBJ1-2, is ETGVTQSPTHLIKTRGQQVTLRCSSQSGHNTVSWYQQALGQGPQFIFQYYREEENGRGNFPPRFSGLQFPNYSSELNVNALELDDSALYLCASSETGTYGYTFGSGTRLTVV.

The chain has TRBV9 and TRBJ2-3; D is uncertain. Germline V gives CDR1 SGDLS, CDR2 YYNGEE. The ends were cut back, 0 bases at V and 4 bases at J, with 9 bases in the middle. The length of the CDR3 is 14 residues. The CDR3 DNA reads as TGTGCCAGCAGCGTAGTGGGCAGTTCAGATACGCAGTATTTT. Translated, it gives CASSVVGSSDTQYF.

This chain links TRBV14 with TRBJ1-5, with 9 bases fitting TRBD1. Germline V lookup: CDR1 SGHDN, CDR2 FVKESK. V lost 1 base to trimming and J lost 4 bases; unmatched junction nucleotides: 5. The CDR3 consists of 16 residues. The CDR3 region has the DNA TGTGCCAGCAGCCAAGCCGGGACAGGGTATAATCAGCCCCAGCATTTT. It specifies CASSQAGTGYNQPQHF.

This clonotype was found once. Here the CDR3 DNA reads TGTGCCTGGAGGTACAGGGGAAGGTCTGGAAACACCATATATTTT. This translates into CAWRYRGRSGNTIYF. V and J are TRBV30 and TRBJ1-3, with 7 bases identical to TRBD1. V lost 3 bases to trimming and J lost 1 base; unmatched junction nucleotides: 6. Germline V gene data show CDR1 as GTSNPN and CDR2 as SVGIG (reference sequence). CDR3 length: 15 residues.

The chain has TRBV6-5 and TRBJ1-1; D is possibly TRBD1 (6 bases). V gave up 6 bases and J gave up 2 bases, with 13 bases separating them. CDR1 is MNHEY, CDR2 SVGAGI, per germline. CDR3 size: 14 residues. In nucleotides, the CDR3 is TGTGCCAGCAGGAAACAACAGGGAAACACTGAAGCTTTCTTT. Protein: CASRKQQGNTEAFF.

V and J are TRBV29-1 and TRBJ2-7; 7 nucleotides line up with TRBD1. V shed 5 bases, J shed 7 bases, and the junction held 8 bases outside the gene matches. CDR3 length: 12 amino acids. Germline V lookup: CDR1 SQVTM, CDR2 ANQGSEA. The CDR3 loop reads CSVNDRVGEQYF. The CDR3 DNA reads TGCAGCGTTAATGACAGGGTGGGGGAGCAGTACTTC.

This clonotype was detected once. The chain has TRBV6-1 and TRBJ1-5; no firm D call. From germline, CDR1 is MNHNS and CDR2 SASEGT. The CDR3 consists of 13 residues. The germline V and J ends were trimmed by 0 bases and 11 bases, with 11 bases remaining between them. The CDR3 nucleotides read TGTGCCAGCAGTGAAGCAAGCGGTACGACCCAGCATTTT. Translation: CASSEASGTTQHF.

The rearrangement joins TRBV7-2 to TRBJ1-3, with D uncertain. Trimming removed 5 bases from V and 4 bases from J, with 9 bases in between. This CDR3 is 13 amino acids long. Looked up from germline, CDR1 is SGHTA and CDR2 is FQGNSA. The CDR3: CASSLQQGNTIYF. The CDR3 DNA is TGTGCCAGCAGCCTCCAACAGGGAAACACCATATATTTT.

The chain employs TRBV7-9 and TRBJ1-2; TRBD1 matches 7 bases. Trimming took 5 bases from V and 4 from J; bases not matched to a gene: 4. The CDR3 is 13 residues long. Germline V gene lookup returns CDR1 SEHNR and CDR2 FQNEAQ (reference sequence). Here the CDR3 DNA reads TGTGCCAGCAGCGCGGGACAGTCCTATGGCTACACCTTC. Translation gives CASSAGQSYGYTF.

The chain combines TRBV7-8 with TRBJ2-5, with a weak D call TRBD1 (5 bases). V lost 2 bases to trimming and J lost 1 base, with 14 bases between them. Looked up from germline, CDR1 is SGHVS and CDR2 is FQNEAQ. The CDR3 extends over 16 amino acids. This chain's CDR3 is CASSLRQKGFQETQYF. In nucleotides, the CDR3 is TGTGCCAGCAGCTTACGACAGAAAGGCTTCCAAGAGACCCAGTACTTC.

V gene TRBV16 combines with J gene TRBJ2-1; 8 bases agree with TRBD1. The CDR3 contains 13 residues. V lost 4 bases and J lost 8; bases outside the gene matches: 4. Germline V gives CDR1 KGHSY, CDR2 FQNENV. CDR3 residues: CASSLDRAHEQFF. The DNA for the CDR3 is TGTGCCAGCAGCCTGGACAGGGCCCATGAGCAGTTCTTC.

J is TRBJ1-5 and V is TRBV27; D might be TRBD1 (6 bases). CDR1 is MNHEY, CDR2 SMNVEV, per germline (reference sequence). The CDR3 covers 15 residues. Deletions cut 10 bases from V and 2 bases from J, with 18 bases between. The CDR3 region has the DNA TGTGCCACCAGGCGAATGGGGGCGGGCAATCAGCCCCAGCATTTT. Amino acids: CATRRMGAGNQPQHF.

V is TRBV9 and J is TRBJ2-1, with TRBD2 identical over 10 bases. The CDR3 length is 16 residues. Germline CDR1 and CDR2: SGDLS and YYNGEE. V lost 2 bases to trimming and J lost 0 bases; unmatched junction nucleotides: 2. The CDR3 bases are TGTGCCAGCAGCGTTAGCGGGGGGAGCTCCTACAATGAGCAGTTCTTC. Translation gives CASSVSGGSSYNEQFF.